The rows below give T cell receptor beta chains drawn from one sample of a study of beta chain features in type 1 diabetes. This table comes from immunoSEQ multiplex PCR, and its TCRdb copy is limited to in-frame clones, with some not included. Here the sample spans about 140,000 clones, less than 10% being singletons. Sequenced input: central memory CD4+ T cells from blood. These receptors were obtained from a middle-aged woman in good health. Both conserved end residues are part of each CDR3. The D gene is left open where the match is weak. Some rows mark clone size as missing; the rest say once, few, many or name a class of expanded clone.

d_call j_call v_call clone_size cdr3_aa cdr3_nt
TRBD1 TRBJ1-2 TRBV10-2 NA CASGHQQGTTNYGYTF TGCGCCAGCGGACATCAACAGGGGACAACTAACTATGGCTACACCTTC
NA TRBJ2-5 TRBV5-4 few CASSLALRAGETQYF TGTGCCAGCAGCTTAGCGCTGAGGGCGGGAGAGACCCAGTACTTC
NA TRBJ1-2 TRBV5-1 NA CASSLVWTDNYGYTF TGCGCCAGCAGCTTGGTTTGGACAGACAACTATGGCTACACCTTC
NA TRBJ1-2 TRBV9 few CASSLRPRKGYTF TGTGCCAGCAGCCTACGACCTAGGAAGGGCTACACCTTC
TRBD2 TRBJ2-7 TRBV7-6 NA CASSLSAGGGPDYEQYF TGTGCCAGCAGCTTATCCGCCGGGGGAGGGCCTGACTACGAGCAGTACTTC
NA TRBJ2-7 TRBV28 many CASLGETGSYEQYF TGTGCCAGCCTTGGTGAGACAGGTTCCTACGAGCAGTACTTC
NA TRBJ1-3 TRBV7-8 few CASSLDARNTIYF TGTGCCAGCAGCTTAGACGCGAGAAACACCATATATTTT
TRBD1 TRBJ2-7 TRBV2 NA CASDAGGWYEQYF TGTGCCAGCGACGCAGGGGGTTGGTACGAGCAGTACTTC
NA TRBJ1-1 TRBV6-6 few CASSTQGATEAFF TGTGCCAGCAGTACTCAGGGCGCCACTGAAGCTTTCTTT
TRBD2 TRBJ2-5 TRBV7-2 NA CASSSSSGGQETQYF TGTGCCAGCAGCAGCAGTAGCGGGGGGCAAGAGACCCAGTACTTC
TRBD2 TRBJ2-3 TRBV29-1 many CSVEEQGLAGGPADTQYF TGCAGCGTTGAAGAGCAGGGACTAGCGGGGGGGCCGGCGGATACGCAGTATTTT
NA TRBJ1-2 TRBV5-1 few CASSRGGTDYGYTF TGCGCCAGCAGCCGGGGCGGGACGGACTATGGCTACACCTTC
TRBD1 TRBJ1-4 TRBV4-2 NA CASSPPAGGGGKLFF TGTGCCAGCAGCCCACCCGCAGGGGGCGGGGGAAAACTGTTTTTT